A single sample gave rise to the 18 T cell receptor beta chains below, sequenced in a study of metastatic and nonmetastatic thyroid tumors. TCRdb re-processed the PCR reads through MiXCR. The sample consists of 3,000 to 3,500 clones, about 24% of them appearing once. Thyroid surgery had not been preceded by any treatment in any patient. Sequenced material: tumor tissue. These receptors originate from a female donor with papillary thyroid cancer or a benign thyroid nodule (not recorded which). Some clones in this sample may be carry-over from other donors' samples.

This clone was found a few times. The chain employs TRBV12-3 or TRBV12-4 and TRBJ2-7; 8 nucleotides line up with TRBD2. This CDR3 comprises 18 residues. V was pared by 3 bases and J by 0 bases, with 13 bases of the junction left unmatched. The CDR3 DNA reads TGTGCCAGCAGTTTTACCCCTTCTGGCGGGGGGCTCTCCTACGAGCAGTACTTC. Translating gives CASSFTPSGGGLSYEQYF.

In this sample, this clone is medium-sized. The chain recombines TRBV14 with TRBJ2-7; a possible D gene is TRBD1 (6 bases). The CDR3 length is 16 residues. Trimming left V 4 bases short and J 2 bases short, with 18 bases between. Per germline, CDR1 SGHDN and CDR2 FVKESK. The CDR3 spells CASSRTAWSTTYEQYF. The DNA for the CDR3 is TGTGCCAGCAGCCGGACAGCGTGGTCAACAACCTACGAGCAGTACTTC.

In its sample, this clone is large. The chain combines TRBV6-4 with TRBJ2-6; D unclear. V lost 2 bases and J lost 3, with 5 bases in between. Germline loops: CDR1 MRHNA, CDR2 SNTAGT. The CDR3 totals 14 residues. As DNA, the CDR3 is TGTGCCAGCAGTGACGTATATGGGGCCAACGTCCTGACTTTC. Translation: CASSDVYGANVLTF.

This clone is classed as medium-sized. V is TRBV2 and J is TRBJ2-3, with D tentatively TRBD2 (5 bases). Trimming took 8 bases from V and 10 from J, leaving 19 bases between them. The CDR3 length is 13 residues. The germline V gene has CDR1 SNHLY and CDR2 FYNNEI. CDR3 protein: CASCVLEGEAQYF. The CDR3 coding sequence is TGTGCCAGCTGTGTTCTTGAGGGTGAGGCGCAGTATTTT.

By proportion, this clone is large (0.1 to 1%). V and J are TRBV10-1 and TRBJ2-7; D possibly matches TRBD1 or TRBD2 (5 bases each). Trimming stripped 5 bases from V and 0 bases from J, with 11 bases between. The CDR3 covers 14 residues. Germline loops: CDR1 WNHNN, CDR2 SYGVQD (reference sequence). The CDR3 nucleotides read TGCGCCAGCAGTAGGGACCCGTCCTCCTACGAGCAGTACTTC. This encodes CASSRDPSSYEQYF.

This clone was counted ten times or more. Other nucleotide sequences from this sample produce the same CDR3. The genes are TRBV27 and TRBJ2-3; 8 bases line up with TRBD2. The CDR3 totals 15 residues. Germline V gene lookup returns CDR1 MNHEY and CDR2 SMNVEV (reference sequence). J gave up 3 bases and V 0 bases, and 2 bases lay outside the gene matches. The DNA of the CDR3 is TGTGCCAGCAGTTTATCAGGACTAGCTACAGATACGCAGTATTTT. Translating gives CASSLSGLATDTQYF.

This clone was counted only a few times. V and J are TRBV6-6 and TRBJ2-2; the D is unclear. CDR1 is MNHNY and CDR2 is SVGAGI in the germline V gene (reference sequence). V lost 0 bases to trimming and J lost 4 bases, with 15 bases between them. The CDR3 consists of 17 residues. The CDR3 bases are TGTGCCAGCAGTTACTCGTTAGGTTCCGAATCCACCGGGGAGCTGTTTTTT. As protein: CASSYSLGSESTGELFF.

As regards this clone: The CDR3 does not close with the conserved phenylalanine or tryptophan, likely indicating a read error. The CDR3 DNA is TGTGCCGGCAGTTTGACAGGGAGCACTGAAGCTTTCCTT. Amino acids: CAGSLTGSTEAFL. The chain couples TRBV6-1 to TRBJ1-1; the match to TRBD1 covers 7 bases. The CDR3 contains 13 residues. From germline, CDR1 is MNHNS and CDR2 SASEGT.

V gene TRBV2 combines with J gene TRBJ2-7; D possibly uses TRBD1 or TRBD2 (7 bases each). This CDR3 has 17 amino acids. The V gene's germline CDR1 is SNHLY and CDR2 FYNNEI. With 2 bases removed from V and 6 bases from J, the gap between germline ends came to 23 bases. CDR3 sequence reads: CASSELSGWGQRGEQYF. The CDR3, as DNA: TGTGCCAGCAGTGAATTATCCGGTTGGGGACAGCGGGGCGAGCAGTACTTC.

At least ten counts were recorded for this clone. The rearrangement links TRBV5-4 to TRBJ1-6, with 12 bases matching TRBD1. This CDR3 has 16 amino acids. Germline trimming cut 5 bases from V and 9 bases from J; bases unmatched to any gene: 9. CDR1 SGHNT and CDR2 YYREEE come from the germline V gene (reference sequence). The CDR3 protein is CASSYDRDRGPSPLHF. The CDR3 DNA is TGTGCCAGCAGTTATGACCGGGACAGGGGGCCTTCACCCCTCCACTTT.

This clone came up many times. A much more abundant neighbour one base away suggests this may be a read error. CDR3 bases: TGTGCCAGCAGTCATCAGGGGAGGAGGTCACCCCTCCACTTT. Its translation: CASSHQGRRSPLHF. V is TRBV6-2 or TRBV6-3 and J is TRBJ1-6, with D perhaps TRBD1 (6 bases). Germline CDR1 reads MNHEY; CDR2 reads SVGEGT. Trimming left V 5 bases short and J 10 bases short, with 15 bases between. The CDR3 is 14 amino acids.

This clone has only one observation. The CDR3 sequence: CAWSRTQGDAEAFF. The DNA of the CDR3 is TGTGCCTGGAGCAGGACCCAAGGGGACGCTGAAGCTTTCTTT. This chain uses TRBV30 with TRBJ1-1; maybe TRBD1 (5 bases). The CDR3 has 14 residues. V lost 3 bases and J 6 bases, leaving 17 bases between the germline ends. Germline CDR1 is GTSNPN and CDR2 is SVGIG (reference sequence).

Ten or more counts support this clone. The chain couples TRBV29-1 to TRBJ2-1; D is uncertain. Trimming removed 8 bases at V and 7 bases at J, with 9 bases between. CDR1 and CDR2 from the germline V gene are SQVTM and ANQGSEA. The CDR3 has 10 amino acids. CDR3 region: CSYEENEQFF. The CDR3 DNA follows: TGCAGCTACGAGGAGAATGAGCAGTTCTTC.

The chain carries TRBV6-4 and TRBJ2-2; 10 nucleotides match TRBD2. This CDR3 comprises 15 residues. The V gene end was trimmed by 4 bases and the J gene end by 3 bases; junction bases not matched to a gene: 2. Germline values: CDR1 MRHNA, CDR2 SNTAGT. CDR3 bases: TGTGCCAGCAGTGCCGGGACTAGCGACACCGGGGAGCTGTTTTTT. Residues: CASSAGTSDTGELFF.

This clone is medium-sized by share. V gene TRBV19 combines with J gene TRBJ1-5; D call uncertain. The V gene lost 9 bases and the J gene lost 5 bases, with 14 bases spanning the gap. This CDR3 has 13 residues. Germline V gene data show CDR1 as LNHDA and CDR2 as SQIVND (reference sequence). CDR3 nucleotide sequence: TGTGCCAGCAATCCTCGGAGGGATCAGCCCCAGCATTTT. It translates to CASNPRRDQPQHF.

This rearrangement joins TRBV27 to TRBJ2-2; the D call may be TRBD1 or TRBD2 (5 bases each). Per the germline V gene, CDR1 is MNHEY and CDR2 is SMNVEV (reference sequence). The CDR3 runs 13 residues. The V end lost 5 bases, the J end lost 5 bases, and 9 bases lay between the germline ends. Here the CDR3 reads CASSRDRTGELFF. The CDR3 nucleotides are TGTGCCAGCAGTCGGGACCGAACCGGGGAGCTGTTTTTT.

The rearrangement links TRBV4-1 to TRBJ1-5, with TRBD1 as a possible D gene (6 bases). This CDR3 spans 15 amino acids. The germline gives CDR1 MGHRA, CDR2 YSYEKL. The V end lost 3 bases, the J end lost 1 base, and 10 bases lay between the germline ends. CDR3: CASSHGGQSNQPQHF. As DNA, the CDR3 is TGCGCCAGCAGCCATGGGGGACAAAGCAATCAGCCCCAGCATTTT.

The CDR3 region has the DNA TGTGCCAGCATGGGGGCGGAAGTCTCCTCCTACGAGCAGTACTTC. Its translation is CASMGAEVSSYEQYF. The chain has TRBV6-2 or TRBV6-3 and TRBJ2-7, with D maybe TRBD1 (6 bases). CDR1 and CDR2 from the germline V gene are MNHEY and SVGEGT. The CDR3 is made up of 15 amino acids. V lost 7 bases, J lost 0 bases, and 16 bases lay in between.